Below, one T cell receptor (beta chain) is given with its context. This sample is part of a study of blood T cell repertoires in COVID-19. Clinical history as reported by participants underpinned cohort assignment. All recovered Cohort 3 donors got two negative PCRs, got clearance, or saw symptom resolution. The assay was immunoSEQ multiplex PCR, and TCRdb's table has in-frame clones only and misses some. This sample carries over 200,000 clones, 70% to 90% of them seen once, and the ten largest clones take approximately 10%. The germline gives CDR1 SQVTM, CDR2 ANQGSEA. The CDR3 extends over 16 amino acids. The junction had 15 bases not matched to a gene; V was cut back by 6 bases and J by 4 bases.

This TCR was sampled from a man aged 25 to 40 who had recovered from COVID-19. The specimen was PBMCs or T cells enriched from blood (not recorded which). The rearrangement joins TRBV29-1 to TRBJ2-3; 8 nucleotides match TRBD2. The chain's CDR3 is CSVPPIAGREADTQYF. CDR3 nucleotide sequence: TGCAGCGTGCCCCCCATAGCGGGGAGGGAGGCAGATACGCAGTATTTT.